This TCR beta chain was recorded in a study of spatial heterogeneity in lung cancer. This clonotype was recorded many times. Its target is not known. The time point denotes: sample taken at primary tumor resection. From the 5' RACE reads, TCRdb called clonotypes with MiXCR, one entry per CDR3 protein. This table holds some 23,000 distinct CDR3 sequences, 6.4% found once. CDR1 is MNHNS, CDR2 SASEGT, per germline. Trimming left V 4 bases short and J 2 bases short, with 12 bases between. The length of the CDR3 is 14 residues. The study, taken as a whole, reports: One measure, the expanded intratumoral alpha and beta TCR count, tracked tumor mutation counts. Coverage of tumor T cells, an estimated figure, was about 7.1% for alpha and approximately 12% for beta chains.

This clonotype was sampled from a male donor with early-stage non-small cell lung cancer. This sequence joins TRBV6-1 and TRBJ2-7; D not certain. The specimen comprised lung tumor tissue, sampled at surgery. The CDR3 is CASSGVGPPYEQYF. CDR3 DNA: TGTGCCAGCAGTGGAGTCGGGCCTCCCTACGAGCAGTACTTC.